The source of this T cell receptor (beta chain) is a study of cytomegalovirus exposure and HLA in healthy donors. The CDR3 totals 13 residues. With 5 bases removed from V and 9 bases from J, the gap between germline ends came to 14 bases. Germline lookup yields CDR1 SGHAT and CDR2 FQNNGV. On this clone itself: Its antigen is unknown.

Findings of the study overall: By HLA locus, TCR association rates varied in a later analysis, with DRB1 showing the most and HLA-C the fewest. The investigators catalogued 164 TCR beta chains as cytomegalovirus-associated.

In the PCR, 60 Vbeta and 13 Jbeta primers were used. Some clones are missing from TCRdb's copy, which holds only in-frame ones; the method was immunoSEQ multiplex PCR. The table lists some 180,000 clones, around 82% of them singletons. The chain joins TRBV11-2 to TRBJ2-4; D might be TRBD2 (6 bases). The sample taken for sequencing was PBMCs. The source is a woman between 25 and 40 years old in good health and CMV-seropositive. CDR3 nucleotide sequence: TGTGCCAGCAGCCCCTATCCCGGGGGCATTCAGTACTTC. Protein: CASSPYPGGIQYF.